This entry lists 32 T cell receptor beta chains sequenced from one sample in a study of cytomegalovirus exposure and HLA in healthy donors. Use of 60 Vbeta and 13 Jbeta primers characterized the PCR. The assay was immunoSEQ multiplex PCR, and TCRdb's table has in-frame clones only and misses some. The sample has 65,000 to 70,000 clones; roughly 72% are singletons. The source material was PBMCs. Receptors originate from a man in his fifties in good health and CMV-seronegative.

V and J are TRBV18 and TRBJ2-7, with 12 bases fitting TRBD1. Germline CDR1 is KGHSH and CDR2 is LQKENI. Trimming at V came to 3 bases and at J to 7 bases, leaving 7 bases not matched to a gene. The CDR3 is 15 residues long. CDR3 protein: CASSPGTGGSSEQYF. CDR3 bases: TGTGCCAGCTCACCGGGGACAGGGGGCTCGAGTGAGCAGTACTTC.

V usage is TRBV4-2 and J usage is TRBJ2-7; 10 positions agree with TRBD1. The CDR3 has 17 residues. Germline V lookup: CDR1 LGHNA, CDR2 YNFKEQ. J lost 3 bases, V lost 4 bases, and 12 bases had no gene match. The CDR3 loop reads CASSPRAGQGLNYEQYF. As DNA, the CDR3 is TGTGCCAGCAGCCCCCGAGCGGGACAGGGGTTAAACTACGAGCAGTACTTC.

This clone was seen a few times. The CDR3 DNA follows: TGTGCCAGCAGCCGAGGTATCCTCCTGGGCTACACCTTC. Encoded protein: CASSRGILLGYTF. The chain is built from TRBV11-2 and TRBJ1-2; unclear D gene. V gave up 5 bases and J gave up 8 bases, with 15 bases separating them. Germline CDR1 is SGHAT and CDR2 is FQNNGV. The CDR3 is made up of 13 amino acids.

The chain combines TRBV28 with TRBJ1-2, with D possibly TRBD1 on 5 matching bases. CDR3 size: 12 residues. From germline, CDR1 is MDHEN and CDR2 SYDVKM. The CDR3 here is CGWGTFPYGYTF. DNA of the CDR3: TGTGGCTGGGGGACTTTCCCCTATGGCTACACCTTC.

J is TRBJ2-7 and V is TRBV27; TRBD2 matches 9 bases. This CDR3 contains 15 residues. CDR1 is MNHEY, CDR2 SMNVEV, per germline (reference sequence). The J segment lost 4 bases and the V segment lost 3 bases, leaving 7 bases of the junction unmatched. The CDR3 DNA is TGTGCCAGCAGTTTCGGAGCGGGGGGAAGGTACGAGCAGTACTTC. It is translated as CASSFGAGGRYEQYF.

There are a few counts of this clone. The chain joins TRBV4-1 to TRBJ2-2; D is undetermined. In germline, CDR1 is MGHRA, CDR2 YSYEKL. With 4 bases removed from V and 4 bases from J, the gap between germline ends came to 7 bases. CDR3 length equals 13 residues. CDR3 sequence reads: CASSLSGTGELFF. The CDR3 DNA is TGCGCCAGCAGCCTGTCAGGCACCGGGGAGCTGTTTTTT.

This clone was recorded once. The chain has TRBV11-2 and TRBJ2-3, with TRBD1 matching over 11 bases. The ends lost 3 bases at V and 8 bases at J; junction bases unmatched: 4. The CDR3 totals 14 residues. Germline V gene data show CDR1 as SGHAT and CDR2 as FQNNGV. CDR3 DNA sequence: TGTGCCAGCAGCTTCTCCGGGACAGGGGGTACGCAGTATTTT. This sequence encodes CASSFSGTGGTQYF.

The J gene is TRBJ2-3, the V gene TRBV7-2; weak D call: TRBD2 (5 bases). Trimming took off 6 bases at V and 1 base at J, with 8 bases between the two ends. This CDR3 comprises 13 residues. The germline gives CDR1 SGHTA, CDR2 FQGNSA. For the CDR3, the DNA is TGTGCCAGCAGGGACTCTGGCACAGATACGCAGTATTTT. As protein: CASRDSGTDTQYF.

The table lists this clone with a few counts. The chain joins TRBV6-5 to TRBJ2-6; 8 nucleotides line up with TRBD1. V shed 6 bases and J 1 base; nucleotides not matched to a gene: 2. The CDR3 runs 15 residues. Germline V gene lookup returns CDR1 MNHEY and CDR2 SVGAGI. CDR3: CASSWTGSGANVLTF. Here the CDR3 DNA reads TGTGCCAGCAGCTGGACAGGGTCTGGGGCCAACGTCCTGACTTTC.

The chain combines TRBV6-4 with TRBJ1-4, with 9 positions matching TRBD1. Germline V gives CDR1 MRHNA, CDR2 SNTAGT. V trimming: 6 bases; J trimming: 7 bases; junction bases outside the gene matches: 9. The CDR3 has 15 residues. CDR3 loop: CASRAQGAKGEKLFF. The CDR3 DNA follows: TGTGCCAGCAGGGCACAGGGGGCAAAAGGTGAAAAACTGTTTTTT.

This chain uses TRBV14 with TRBJ2-1, with TRBD2 matching 10 bases. This CDR3 is 15 amino acids long. The V segment lost 6 bases and the J segment 7 bases; nucleotides outside the gene matches: 9. Germline loops: CDR1 SGHDN, CDR2 FVKESK. CDR3 residues: CASSPPSGRINEQFF. In DNA form, the CDR3 reads TGTGCCAGCAGTCCTCCTAGCGGGAGAATAAATGAGCAGTTCTTC.

J is TRBJ1-1 and V is TRBV18; 12 nucleotides match TRBD1. The CDR3 runs to 15 residues. V was pared by 2 bases and J by 11 bases, with 9 bases of the junction left unmatched. Germline V lookup: CDR1 KGHSH, CDR2 LQKENI. The CDR3 nucleotides read TGTGCCAGCTCACCAGGGACAGGGGGCGAATATGGGGCTTTCTTT. Amino acids: CASSPGTGGEYGAFF.

The V and J genes are TRBV18 and TRBJ2-3; the D gene is possibly TRBD1 (5 bases). The CDR3 totals 19 residues. The V end was cut by 3 bases, the J end by 0 bases, with 22 bases between. Germline V gene lookup returns CDR1 KGHSH and CDR2 LQKENI. The CDR3 nucleotides read TGTGCCAGCTCACCCCTTCTTCAGGGCAGAGACGCTAGCACAGATACGCAGTATTTT. This codes for CASSPLLQGRDASTDTQYF. Supplemented by reference TRBV18 and TRBJ2-3, the full variable domain reads NAGVMQNPRHLVRRRGQEARLRCSPMKGHSHVYWYRQLPEEGLKFMVYLQKENIIDESGMPKERFSAEFPKEGPSILRIQQVVRGDSAAYFCASSPLLQGRDASTDTQYFGPGTRLTVL.

J is TRBJ1-1 and V is TRBV15, with D perhaps TRBD1 (5 bases). Trimming stripped 6 bases from V and 9 bases from J, with 14 bases between. CDR1 LNHNV and CDR2 YYDKDF come from the germline V gene (reference sequence). This CDR3 has 12 amino acids. CDR3 DNA sequence: TGTGCCACCAGTCAGGACACTCAAAAAGCTTTCTTT. Encoded protein: CATSQDTQKAFF.

This chain connects TRBV7-2 to TRBJ2-3, with 7 bases fitting TRBD1. This CDR3 spans 14 amino acids. Germline V gene lookup returns CDR1 SGHTA and CDR2 FQGNSA. V was clipped by 4 bases and J by 5 bases; unmatched bases: 6. The CDR3 DNA is TGTGCCAGCAGCTACGGGACAGCGATAGATACGCAGTATTTT. This sequence encodes CASSYGTAIDTQYF.

A few counts support this clone. The V call is TRBV19, the J call TRBJ1-5; 8 bases are shared with TRBD1. The CDR3 is made up of 15 amino acids. Germline V gene sequence: CDR1 LNHDA, CDR2 SQIVND (reference sequence). Unmatched junction bases numbered 12, after V lost 7 bases and J lost 7 bases. CDR3 coding DNA: TGTGCCAGTAAGGTCCAGGGACAGGCTAGACAGCCCCAGCATTTT. Translated: CASKVQGQARQPQHF.

The CDR3 reads CASSRVAGMGYNEQFF. The DNA of the CDR3 is TGCGCCAGCAGCCGTGTAGCGGGGATGGGTTACAATGAGCAGTTCTTC. V usage is TRBV4-1 and J usage is TRBJ2-1; 8 bases fit TRBD2. V shed 4 bases, J shed 4 bases, and the junction held 9 bases outside the gene matches. From germline, CDR1 is MGHRA and CDR2 YSYEKL. The CDR3 sequence is 16 residues long.

The rearrangement links TRBV18 to TRBJ1-2, with TRBD1 matching 9 bases. With V trimmed by 2 bases and J by 2 bases, 3 bases remained unmatched. Germline V gene sequence: CDR1 KGHSH, CDR2 LQKENI. The CDR3 covers 15 residues. CDR3 DNA sequence: TGTGCCAGCTCACCAACAACAGGGGGCAACTATGGCTACACCTTC. Encoded protein: CASSPTTGGNYGYTF.

The genes are TRBV14 and TRBJ2-7; TRBD2 matches at 7 bases. Trimming removed 3 bases from V and 5 bases from J; junction bases left unmatched: 7. From germline, CDR1 is SGHDN and CDR2 FVKESK. There are 14 residues in the CDR3. The CDR3 reads CASSQTLAGHEQYF. CDR3 sequence (DNA): TGTGCCAGCAGCCAGACGTTAGCGGGCCACGAGCAGTACTTC. The entire variable domain, with the rest obtained from reference TRBV14 and TRBJ2-7, is as follows: EAGVTQFPSHSVIEKGQTVTLRCDPISGHDNLYWYRRVMGKEIKFLLHFVKESKQDESGMPNNRFLAERTGGTYSTLKVQPAELEDSGVYFCASSQTLAGHEQYFGPGTRLTVT.

The chain combines TRBV29-1 with TRBJ1-2; D might be TRBD1 (5 bases). Germline-derived CDR1 and CDR2 are SQVTM and ANQGSEA. Trimming shortened V by 8 bases and J by 6 bases, and 22 bases separated the two germline ends. This CDR3 spans 14 amino acids. CDR3 residues: CSIKIGTGGDGYTF. CDR3 in DNA: TGCAGCATTAAAATCGGTACGGGGGGAGATGGCTACACCTTC. Using reference TRBV29-1 and TRBJ1-2 for the parts outside the CDR3, the full variable domain is SAVISQKPSRDICQRGTSLTIQCQVDSQVTMMFWYRQQPGQSLTLIATANQGSEATYESGFVIDKFPISRPNLTFSTLTVSNMSPEDSSIYLCSIKIGTGGDGYTFGSGTRLTVV.

The chain links TRBV7-2 to TRBJ2-4; 9 bases are a match to TRBD1. V was clipped by 3 bases and J by 2 bases; unmatched bases: 11. This CDR3 spans 18 amino acids. From germline, CDR1 is SGHTA and CDR2 FQGNSA. This CDR3 reads CASSFGGQGLGPKNIQYF. The CDR3 DNA reads TGTGCCAGCAGCTTCGGGGGACAGGGACTCGGACCCAAAAACATTCAGTACTTC.

The chain couples TRBV5-1 to TRBJ2-2, with D possibly being TRBD1 (5 bases). Germline assignment: CDR1 SGHRS and CDR2 YFSETQ. CDR3 length: 15 residues. V was cut by 0 bases and J by 0 bases, with 6 bases left in between. The CDR3 coding sequence is TGCGCCAGCAGCTTGGACAGGACGAACACCGGGGAGCTGTTTTTT. This gives the protein CASSLDRTNTGELFF.

The genes are TRBV7-9 and TRBJ2-7; 9 bases align to TRBD2. The V segment lost 5 bases and the J segment 1 base; nucleotides outside the gene matches: 9. This CDR3 comprises 16 residues. CDR1 is SEHNR, CDR2 FQNEAQ, per germline (reference sequence). The CDR3 loop reads CASSAVGGGASYEQYF. DNA for the CDR3: TGTGCCAGCAGCGCCGTGGGCGGGGGGGCGTCCTACGAGCAGTACTTC. Using reference TRBV7-9 and TRBJ2-7 for the parts outside the CDR3, the full variable domain is DTGVSQNPRHKITKRGQNVTFRCDPISEHNRLYWYRQTLGQGPEFLTYFQNEAQLEKSRLLSDRFSAERPKGSFSTLEIQRTEQGDSAMYLCASSAVGGGASYEQYFGPGTRLTVT.

The V call is TRBV11-2, the J call TRBJ1-5; unclear D gene. This CDR3 region has 13 residues. The germline CDR1 and CDR2 sequences are SGHAT and FQNNGV. V gave up 2 bases and J gave up 5 bases, with 7 bases separating them. In nucleotides, the CDR3 is TGTGCCAGCAGCTTAACGGGAGATCAGCCCCAGCATTTT. Translating it yields CASSLTGDQPQHF.

This clone occurred a few times. The chain employs TRBV6-1 and TRBJ1-3, with D uncertain. Germline V gene sequence: CDR1 MNHNS, CDR2 SASEGT. The germline V and J ends were trimmed by 3 bases and 3 bases, with 12 bases remaining between them. The length of the CDR3 is 15 residues. CDR3 sequence: CASSDSAGFGNTIYF. The CDR3 bases are TGTGCCAGCAGTGACAGCGCCGGGTTTGGAAACACCATATATTTT.

V is TRBV7-9 and J is TRBJ2-1; 7 positions match TRBD2. J gave up 6 bases and V 5 bases, and 7 bases lay outside the gene matches. Germline assignment: CDR1 SEHNR and CDR2 FQNEAQ (reference sequence). This CDR3 is 14 amino acids long. The CDR3 loop is CASSPRDYGNEQFF. DNA of the CDR3: TGTGCCAGCAGCCCCCGGGACTACGGCAATGAGCAGTTCTTC.

The V call is TRBV28, the J call TRBJ2-1, with 10 bases aligning to TRBD1. The CDR3 is 15 residues long. Germline trimming cut 7 bases from V and 14 bases from J; bases unmatched to any gene: 17. Germline V gene lookup returns CDR1 MDHEN and CDR2 SYDVKM. CDR3 protein: CASTQRPRSGQGKFF. The CDR3 nucleotides read TGTGCCAGCACACAAAGACCCCGATCGGGACAGGGGAAGTTCTTC.

This clone has a handful of counts. The chain recombines TRBV18 with TRBJ2-1; D possibly corresponds to TRBD2 (7 bases). CDR1 and CDR2 from the germline V gene are KGHSH and LQKENI. Trimming took 1 base from V and 7 from J, leaving 14 bases between them. CDR3 size: 15 residues. The CDR3 sequence: CASSPRGGDTNEQFF. CDR3 DNA sequence: TGTGCCAGCTCACCACGTGGGGGGGACACTAATGAGCAGTTCTTC.

The V call is TRBV5-1, the J call TRBJ2-5; D might be TRBD1 (9 bases). The V gene lost 0 bases and the J gene lost 5 bases, with 23 bases spanning the gap. CDR3 size: 18 residues. Germline CDR1 is SGHRS and CDR2 is YFSETQ. CDR3 sequence (DNA): TGCGCCAGCAGCTTGGTAGCGGGGACAGGGCGGTCTCAGGAGACCCAGTACTTC. Encoded protein: CASSLVAGTGRSQETQYF. The full variable domain, with the rest looked up from reference TRBV5-1 and TRBJ2-5, is KAGVTQTPRYLIKTRGQQVTLSCSPISGHRSVSWYQQTPGQGLQFLFEYFSETQRNKGNFPGRFSGRQFSNSRSEMNVSTLELGDSALYLCASSLVAGTGRSQETQYFGPGTRLLVL.

This clone turned up a few times. The chain combines TRBV6-1 with TRBJ1-2, with D possibly matching TRBD1 (6 bases). V lost 8 bases to trimming and J lost 5 bases, with 12 bases between them. The germline V gene encodes CDR1 MNHNS and CDR2 SASEGT. The CDR3 is made up of 12 amino acids. The chain's CDR3 is CASARTAYGYTF. The CDR3 DNA is TGTGCCAGCGCCCGGACAGCATATGGCTACACCTTC.

The chain carries TRBV29-1 and TRBJ1-1; D gene uncertain. The CDR3 consists of 13 residues. The germline V gene has CDR1 SQVTM and CDR2 ANQGSEA. The V end was cut by 7 bases, the J end by 3 bases, with 15 bases between. CDR3 in amino acids: CSANPERDTEAFF. For the CDR3, the DNA is TGCAGCGCCAACCCCGAGCGGGACACTGAAGCTTTCTTT.

Only a few counts were recorded for this clone. The chain has TRBV28 and TRBJ2-7, with 7 bases lining up with TRBD1. Germline-derived CDR1 and CDR2 are MDHEN and SYDVKM. The CDR3 extends over 14 amino acids. V lost 6 bases to trimming and J lost 2 bases; unmatched junction nucleotides: 7. As DNA, the CDR3 is TGTGCCAGCAGCTCTCCCGGGACAGCCTACGAGCAGTACTTC. Translation gives CASSSPGTAYEQYF.